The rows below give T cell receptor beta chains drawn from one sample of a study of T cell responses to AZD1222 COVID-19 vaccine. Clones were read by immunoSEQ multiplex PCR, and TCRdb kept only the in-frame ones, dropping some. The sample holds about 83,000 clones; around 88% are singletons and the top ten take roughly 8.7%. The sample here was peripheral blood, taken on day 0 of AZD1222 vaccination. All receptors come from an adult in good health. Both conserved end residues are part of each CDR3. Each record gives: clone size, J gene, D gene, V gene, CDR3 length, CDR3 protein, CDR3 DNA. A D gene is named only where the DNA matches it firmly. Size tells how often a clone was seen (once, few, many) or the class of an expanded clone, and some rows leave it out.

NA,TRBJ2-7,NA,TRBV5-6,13,CASTYGTFYEQYF,TGTGCCAGTACCTACGGGACATTCTACGAGCAGTACTTC
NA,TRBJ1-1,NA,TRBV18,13,CASSVGRDTEAFF,TGTGCCAGCTCAGTGGGCAGGGACACTGAAGCTTTCTTT
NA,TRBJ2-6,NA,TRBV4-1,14,CASSQAPGANVLTF,TGCGCCAGCAGCCAAGCCCCCGGGGCCAACGTCCTGACTTTC
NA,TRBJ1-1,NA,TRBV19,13,CASTARGGRRFFF,TGTGCCAGTACCGCCCGTGGGGGCCGGAGGTTTTTCTTT
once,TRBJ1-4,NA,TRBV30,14,CAWSEGRFNEKLFF,TGTGCCTGGAGCGAGGGACGTTTTAATGAAAAACTGTTTTTT
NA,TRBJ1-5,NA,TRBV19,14,CASSRSRGNQPQHF,TGTGCCAGTAGCCGAAGTCGGGGGAATCAGCCCCAGCATTTT
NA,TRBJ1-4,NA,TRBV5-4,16,CASSSSKQGQNEKLFF,TGTGCCAGCAGCTCCTCTAAGCAGGGGCAGAATGAAAAACTGTTTTTT
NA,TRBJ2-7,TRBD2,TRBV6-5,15,CASTPRLAGSYEQYF,TGTGCCAGCACCCCTCGACTAGCGGGGTCGTACGAGCAGTACTTC
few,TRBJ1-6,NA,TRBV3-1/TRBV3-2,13,CASSPDRLAPLHF,TGTGCCAGCAGTCCGGACCGCCTGGCACCCCTCCACTTT
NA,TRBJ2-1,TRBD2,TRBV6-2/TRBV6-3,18,CASSYLGLAGVLYNEQFF,TGTGCCAGCAGTTACTTGGGACTAGCGGGAGTCCTTTACAATGAGCAGTTCTTC
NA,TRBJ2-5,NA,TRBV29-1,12,CSAVQGTKTQYF,TGCAGCGCAGTTCAGGGTACGAAGACCCAGTACTTC
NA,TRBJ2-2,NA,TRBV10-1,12,CASRANTGELFF,TGCGCCAGCAGAGCTAACACCGGGGAGCTGTTTTTT
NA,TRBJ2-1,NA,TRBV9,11,CASSFSNEQFF,TGTGCCAGCAGCTTTTCCAATGAGCAGTTCTTC
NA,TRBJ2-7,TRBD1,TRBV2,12,CASEVQGIEQYF,TGTGCCAGTGAGGTACAGGGGATCGAGCAGTACTTC
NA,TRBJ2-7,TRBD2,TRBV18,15,CASSPRREGPHEQYF,TGTGCCAGCTCACCAAGGCGGGAGGGCCCCCACGAGCAGTACTTC
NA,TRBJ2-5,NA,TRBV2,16,CASSREAGGGQETQYF,TGTGCCAGCAGTAGAGAGGCAGGGGGAGGCCAAGAGACCCAGTACTTC
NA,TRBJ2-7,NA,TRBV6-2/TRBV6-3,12,CASSGPSYEQYF,TGTGCCAGCAGCGGACCCTCCTACGAGCAGTACTTC
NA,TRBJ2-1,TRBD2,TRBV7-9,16,CASSSPLGGLAFEQFF,TGTGCCAGCAGCTCCCCTTTGGGGGGACTAGCGTTTGAGCAGTTCTTC
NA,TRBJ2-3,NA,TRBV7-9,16,CASSLRVSSHTDTQYF,TGTGCCAGCAGCTTACGCGTGTCTAGCCACACAGATACGCAGTATTTT
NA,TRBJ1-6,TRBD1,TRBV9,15,CASSSLDRGNSPLHF,TGTGCCAGCAGCTCCCTGGACAGGGGGAATTCACCCCTCCACTTT
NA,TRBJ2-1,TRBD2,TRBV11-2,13,CASRAGGRNEQFF,TGTGCCAGTAGAGCGGGGGGGCGCAATGAGCAGTTCTTC
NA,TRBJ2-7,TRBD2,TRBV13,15,CASSLMGGEFYEQYF,TGTGCCAGCAGCTTAATGGGAGGGGAATTCTACGAGCAGTACTTC